This passage covers 28 T cell receptor beta chains from one sample sequenced in a study of PD-L1 blockade in urothelial cancer. Profiling relied on immunoSEQ multiplex PCR, and the TCRdb table lists in-frame clones only, not all of them. This repertoire shows more than 35,000 clones, roughly four fifths found once; its top ten account for around 2.9%. The sequencing used PBMCs, collected around atezolizumab (anti-PD-L1) treatment. The receptors were sampled from a man between 65 and 85 years old with urothelial cancer.

This clone has just a few counts. J is TRBJ1-2 and V is TRBV5-4; TRBD1 is a possible D gene (5 bases). Germline V gene data show CDR1 as SGHNT and CDR2 as YYREEE (reference sequence). V was clipped by 4 bases and J by 10 bases, with 14 bases between them. The CDR3 is 12 residues long. In DNA, the CDR3 is TGTGCCAGCAGCGGGGGGACGGCCGCCTACACCTTC. It codes for CASSGGTAAYTF.

The chain carries TRBV19 and TRBJ2-5; a weak D match, TRBD2 (6 bases). The CDR3 loop spans 14 amino acids. The germline CDR1 and CDR2 sequences are LNHDA and SQIVND (reference sequence). The germline V and J ends were trimmed by 7 bases and 4 bases, with 16 bases remaining between them. The CDR3 loop reads CASTTRGTRETQYF. Here the CDR3 DNA reads TGTGCCAGTACCACACGGGGGACGAGAGAGACCCAGTACTTC.

This chain links TRBV7-9 with TRBJ2-5, with 8 bases lining up with TRBD1. CDR3 size: 19 residues. The V gene end was trimmed by 5 bases and the J gene end by 3 bases; junction bases not matched to a gene: 20. Germline loops: CDR1 SEHNR, CDR2 FQNEAQ (reference sequence). Written as DNA, the CDR3 is TGTGCCAGCAGCCTTGCCAACTCACAGGGGGGCGCAGTGAAAGAGACCCAGTACTTC. It codes for CASSLANSQGGAVKETQYF.

The rearrangement links TRBV11-3 to TRBJ2-1; the D gene is possibly TRBD1 (5 bases). CDR1 and CDR2 from the germline V gene are SGHNT and YENEEA. The CDR3 has 14 residues. Trimming shortened V by 8 bases and J by 5 bases, and 16 bases separated the two germline ends. The CDR3: CASAVGPRNNEQFF. The CDR3 DNA sequence: TGTGCCAGCGCGGTGGGGCCAAGGAACAATGAGCAGTTCTTC.

The chain combines TRBV19 with TRBJ1-1, with D maybe TRBD1 (5 bases). CDR1 and CDR2 (germline): LNHDA, SQIVND (reference sequence). V was shortened by 5 bases and J by 5 bases, with 18 bases between the two germline ends. CDR3 size: 15 residues. The CDR3 spells CASSPGLSAGTEAFF. DNA for the CDR3: TGTGCCAGTAGTCCGGGACTGTCCGCGGGGACTGAAGCTTTCTTT.

The V and J genes are TRBV18 and TRBJ1-5; TRBD1 matches at 7 bases. In germline, CDR1 is KGHSH, CDR2 LQKENI. V lost 3 bases to trimming and J lost 6 bases; unmatched junction nucleotides: 8. This CDR3 spans 15 amino acids. The CDR3 loop is CASSPRGDSGQPQHF. The CDR3 DNA follows: TGTGCCAGCTCACCGAGAGGGGACAGTGGTCAGCCCCAGCATTTT.

The rearrangement joins TRBV5-1 to TRBJ1-3, with D tentatively TRBD1 (5 bases). The V gene's germline CDR1 is SGHRS and CDR2 YFSETQ. The CDR3 spans 14 residues. Trimming cost V 3 bases and J 0 bases, with 7 bases left between them. The CDR3 nucleotides read TGCGCCAGCAGCTCGACAGCCTCTGGAAACACCATATATTTT. Protein sequence: CASSSTASGNTIYF.

The rearrangement uses TRBV7-8 and TRBJ1-5; D gene uncertain. Germline CDR1 SGHVS, CDR2 FQNEAQ. The CDR3 contains 15 residues. V gave up 7 bases and J gave up 0 bases, with 13 bases separating them. The CDR3 loop is CASTETGYSNQPQHF. Written as DNA, the CDR3 is TGTGCCAGCACCGAGACGGGTTATAGCAATCAGCCCCAGCATTTT.

The chain links TRBV2 to TRBJ1-5; no clear D. V was trimmed by 2 bases and J by 4 bases, leaving 12 bases between them. The CDR3 is 15 amino acids. CDR1 is SNHLY and CDR2 is FYNNEI in the germline V gene. The CDR3 loop is CASSESRTLNQPQHF. CDR3 DNA: TGTGCCAGCAGTGAATCCCGGACTCTTAATCAGCCCCAGCATTTT.

The chain employs TRBV27 and TRBJ2-7; 9 bases are shared with TRBD1. The CDR3 covers 15 residues. V shed 0 bases and J 5 bases; nucleotides not matched to a gene: 5. Germline lookup yields CDR1 MNHEY and CDR2 SMNVEV (reference sequence). The chain's CDR3 is CASSLSGTGPHEQYF. The DNA of the CDR3 is TGTGCCAGCAGTTTATCCGGGACAGGGCCCCACGAGCAGTACTTC.

The chain has TRBV13 and TRBJ2-7, with D possibly being TRBD2 (5 bases). Germline CDR1 PRHDT, CDR2 FYEKMQ (reference sequence). V lost 1 base and J 9 bases, leaving 7 bases between the germline ends. CDR3 length: 11 residues. The CDR3 loop is CASSLDGGQYF. The CDR3 region has the DNA TGTGCCAGCAGCTTAGACGGAGGGCAGTACTTC. The complete variable domain, with remaining parts taken from reference TRBV13 and TRBJ2-7, reads AAGVIQSPRHLIKEKRETATLKCYPIPRHDTVYWYQQGPGQDPQFLISFYEKMQSDKGSIPDRFSAQQFSDYHSELNMSSLELGDSALYFCASSLDGGQYFGPGTRLTVT.

The J gene is TRBJ2-5, the V gene TRBV7-8, with unresolved D. CDR3 length equals 14 residues. CDR1 is SGHVS, CDR2 FQNEAQ, per germline. V lost 1 base and J lost 1, with 7 bases in between. In nucleotides, the CDR3 is TGTGCCAGCAGCTTAGACGGTCCCCAAGAGACCCAGTACTTC. Translation: CASSLDGPQETQYF.

V gene TRBV2 combines with J gene TRBJ2-7, with 7 bases aligning to TRBD2. V shed 6 bases and J 12 bases; nucleotides not matched to a gene: 20. Germline-derived CDR1 and CDR2 are SNHLY and FYNNEI. The CDR3 runs to 15 residues. The CDR3 DNA reads as TGTGCCAGCAGCGTGGGAGGGCTAGCGGTACGAGCCGTGTACTTC. Protein: CASSVGGLAVRAVYF.

This chain joins TRBV5-1 and TRBJ2-2, with TRBD1 matching over 11 bases. The ends lost 3 bases at V and 4 bases at J; junction bases unmatched: 2. The germline V gene has CDR1 SGHRS and CDR2 YFSETQ. This CDR3 comprises 15 residues. CDR3 coding DNA: TGCGCCAGCAGCTGGGGACAGGGGGGCACCGGGGAGCTGTTTTTT. It translates to CASSWGQGGTGELFF.

V gene TRBV7-2 combines with J gene TRBJ2-3; 15 bases agree with TRBD2. V gave up 4 bases and J gave up 5 bases; unmatched junction bases: 7. Germline lookup yields CDR1 SGHTA and CDR2 FQGNSA. The CDR3 extends over 17 amino acids. Written as DNA, the CDR3 is TGTGCCAGCAGCTGGACTAGCGGGAGGGCCTCGGGAGATACGCAGTATTTT. Encoded protein: CASSWTSGRASGDTQYF.

V usage is TRBV6-1 and J usage is TRBJ2-7; TRBD2 aligns across 7 bases. The V gene end was trimmed by 0 bases and the J gene end by 3 bases; junction bases not matched to a gene: 5. The CDR3 length is 15 residues. Germline-derived CDR1 and CDR2 are MNHNS and SASEGT. The CDR3 reads CASSEAQRGIYEQYF. CDR3 DNA: TGTGCCAGCAGTGAAGCCCAGCGGGGCATCTACGAGCAGTACTTC.

The rearrangement uses TRBV15 and TRBJ2-5; TRBD2 might be the D (7 bases). The CDR3 is made up of 17 amino acids. CDR1 is LNHNV, CDR2 YYDKDF, per germline (reference sequence). Trimming shortened V by 0 bases and J by 4 bases, and 18 bases separated the two germline ends. The CDR3 region is CATSRDGLGGRGETQYF. CDR3 in DNA: TGTGCCACCAGCAGAGATGGATTGGGGGGGCGAGGAGAGACCCAGTACTTC. Filled out from reference TRBV15 and TRBJ2-5, the complete variable domain reads DAMVIQNPRYQVTQFGKPVTLSCSQTLNHNVMYWYQQKSSQAPKLLFHYYDKDFNNEADTPDNFQSRRPNTSFCFLDIRSPGLGDTAMYLCATSRDGLGGRGETQYFGPGTRLLVL.

In its sample, this clone was seen once. The chain couples TRBV5-5 to TRBJ1-5, with TRBD1 matching over 8 bases. The germline V gene encodes CDR1 SGHKS and CDR2 YYEKEE (reference sequence). CDR3 length equals 15 residues. Trimming cost V 4 bases and J 0 bases; bases outside gene matches: 3. CDR3 DNA sequence: TGTGCCAGCAGCCCGGGACAGGCTAGCAATCAGCCCCAGCATTTT. It yields the protein CASSPGQASNQPQHF.

The chain employs TRBV2 and TRBJ1-2; D may be TRBD1 (6 bases). V dropped 6 bases and J dropped 7 bases, with 21 bases sitting between them. The CDR3 spans 15 residues. Germline CDR1 SNHLY, CDR2 FYNNEI. CDR3 protein: CASRPNQQGSSGYTF. In DNA, the CDR3 is TGTGCCAGCAGACCCAATCAACAGGGAAGTAGTGGCTACACCTTC.

The rearrangement links TRBV29-1 to TRBJ1-2, with 8 bases matching TRBD1. The CDR3 contains 12 residues. Germline trimming cut 4 bases from V and 7 bases from J; bases unmatched to any gene: 5. Germline CDR1 reads SQVTM; CDR2 reads ANQGSEA. The CDR3 DNA follows: TGCAGCGTTGCAGGGGGCGCTGGTGGCTACACCTTC. It is translated as CSVAGGAGGYTF.

V is TRBV9 and J is TRBJ1-1, with D uncertain. The CDR3 runs to 13 residues. Per germline, CDR1 SGDLS and CDR2 YYNGEE. The ends were cut back, 1 base at V and 5 bases at J, with 9 bases in the middle. For the CDR3, the DNA is TGTGCCAGCAGCGTACTGGAGGAGACTGAAGCTTTCTTT. This translates into CASSVLEETEAFF.

V is TRBV7-9 and J is TRBJ2-7; 7 bases agree with TRBD2. Germline-derived CDR1 and CDR2 are SEHNR and FQNEAQ (reference sequence). Trimming cost V 1 base and J 5 bases; bases outside gene matches: 8. The CDR3 covers 15 residues. CDR3 loop: CASSLEQLGGDEQYF. CDR3 DNA: TGTGCCAGCAGCTTAGAACAGCTGGGAGGGGACGAGCAGTACTTC.

The chain joins TRBV15 to TRBJ2-1; 11 bases match TRBD1. Germline V gives CDR1 LNHNV, CDR2 YYDKDF (reference sequence). CDR3 length: 14 residues. V dropped 4 bases and J dropped 9; count of bases not matched to a gene: 5. As DNA, the CDR3 is TGTGCCACCAGCACCGGGACAGGGGGGACTGAGCAGTTCTTC. It translates to CATSTGTGGTEQFF.

J is TRBJ1-4 and V is TRBV29-1; a possible D gene is TRBD1 (5 bases). Between the trimmed V and J ends, which lost 5 bases and 8 bases, there was a span of 18 bases. This CDR3 is built from 14 residues. Per the germline V gene, CDR1 is SQVTM and CDR2 is ANQGSEA. CDR3 sequence reads: CSVSPGLAGEKLFF. In DNA, the CDR3 is TGCAGCGTTTCGCCGGGACTGGCGGGGGAAAAACTGTTTTTT.

This clone was counted between two and nine times. The chain uses TRBV15 and TRBJ2-1; 8 bases match TRBD2. Germline V gene lookup returns CDR1 LNHNV and CDR2 YYDKDF (reference sequence). CDR3 length equals 17 residues. V lost 1 base to trimming and J lost 3 bases; unmatched junction nucleotides: 8. DNA of the CDR3: TGTGCCACCAGCAGAGGAAGGGCGGGAGGATACTACAATGAGCAGTTCTTC. Its protein product is CATSRGRAGGYYNEQFF. Full variable domain (remainder filled in from reference TRBV15 and TRBJ2-1): DAMVIQNPRYQVTQFGKPVTLSCSQTLNHNVMYWYQQKSSQAPKLLFHYYDKDFNNEADTPDNFQSRRPNTSFCFLDIRSPGLGDTAMYLCATSRGRAGGYYNEQFFGPGTRLTVL.

The chain combines TRBV5-1 with TRBJ2-7; TRBD2 agrees at 14 bases. Germline-derived CDR1 and CDR2 are SGHRS and YFSETQ. The CDR3 consists of 18 residues. V trimming: 0 bases; J trimming: 6 bases; junction bases outside the gene matches: 11. The CDR3, as DNA: TGCGCCAGCAGCTTGGAGACTAGCGGGAGGGCCTATTTTTCCGAGCAGTACTTC. It encodes CASSLETSGRAYFSEQYF.

CDR3 amino acids: CASPLDRVSPLHF. Written as DNA, the CDR3 is TGTGCCAGCCCCCTCGACAGGGTGTCACCCCTCCACTTT. This rearrangement joins TRBV5-8 to TRBJ1-6, with 7 bases aligning to TRBD1. Germline V gene sequence: CDR1 SGHTS, CDR2 YDEGEE. Trimming at V came to 7 bases and at J to 10 bases, leaving 8 bases not matched to a gene. The CDR3 loop spans 13 amino acids. The full variable domain, its missing parts supplied by reference TRBV5-8 and TRBJ1-6, is EAGVTQSPTHLIKTRGQQATLRCSPISGHTSVYWYQQALGLGLQFLLWYDEGEERNRGNFPPRFSGRQFPNYSSELNVNALELEDSALYLCASPLDRVSPLHFGNGTRLTVT.

This chain's CDR3 is CASRGGGETQYF. CDR3 coding DNA: TGTGCGTCCCGGGGGGGCGGGGAGACCCAGTACTTC. This chain links TRBV9 with TRBJ2-5; 8 bases line up with TRBD2. Germline CDR1 and CDR2: SGDLS and YYNGEE. The CDR3 consists of 12 residues.